The sequence of this T cell receptor (beta chain) was determined in a study of blood T cell repertoires in COVID-19. Study context: From T cells, B-cell-depleted T cells, or PBMCs came the material, which was cDNA or gDNA.

With V trimmed by 6 bases and J by 6 bases, 2 bases remained unmatched. CDR1 and CDR2 (germline): LGHNT, FRNRAP. The CDR3 contains 12 residues. Some clones are missing from TCRdb's copy, which holds only in-frame ones; the method was immunoSEQ multiplex PCR. This table holds almost 200,000 clones, roughly nine tenths found once. Sequencing was performed on peripheral blood. The V call is TRBV12-5, the J call TRBJ2-7; TRBD1 aligns across 10 bases. This receptor was obtained from a woman aged 70-85 years with acute or convalescent COVID-19. The CDR3 sequence is CASGTGGAEQYF. In nucleotides, the CDR3 is TGTGCTAGTGGGACAGGGGGCGCCGAGCAGTACTTC.